The next 14 T cell receptor beta chains were all read from a single sample in a study of long-term antiretroviral therapy in people with HIV. An immunoSEQ assay, version v3.0, was performed at survey level. Method: immunoSEQ multiplex PCR; TCRdb's copy keeps in-frame clones and lacks some. This sample has 35,000 to 40,000 clones, with 90% to 95% found just once. The sequencing used unsorted PBMCs, collected 4.1 years after starting antiretroviral therapy. These receptors were obtained from a woman aged 45-65 years with HIV.

V and J are TRBV30 and TRBJ2-5; D perhaps matches TRBD1 (6 bases). CDR1 GTSNPN and CDR2 SVGIG come from the germline V gene (reference sequence). The V end lost 5 bases, the J end lost 6 bases, and 13 bases lay between the germline ends. The CDR3 consists of 12 residues. CDR3 DNA sequence: TGTGCCTGGGACTTACAGGGAAAGACCCAGTACTTC. Translating gives CAWDLQGKTQYF.

The chain employs TRBV19 and TRBJ1-1; D perhaps matches TRBD1 (5 bases). V lost 3 bases to trimming and J lost 6 bases, with 14 bases between them. The CDR3 has 14 amino acids. CDR1 and CDR2 (germline): LNHDA, SQIVND (reference sequence). In DNA form, the CDR3 reads TGTGCCAGTAGTATCCGGGGCGGCTCAGCTGAAGCTTTCTTT. It is translated as CASSIRGGSAEAFF.

The chain employs TRBV5-1 and TRBJ2-3; D might be TRBD2 (5 bases). The CDR3 runs to 12 residues. The germline V gene has CDR1 SGHRS and CDR2 YFSETQ. Trimming took off 5 bases at V and 10 bases at J, with 14 bases between the two ends. The CDR3 region is CASSRTGEAQYF. For the CDR3, the DNA is TGCGCCAGCAGTCGGACTGGTGAGGCGCAGTATTTT.

The chain uses TRBV2 and TRBJ1-5; 9 bases line up with TRBD1. The CDR3 loop spans 14 amino acids. CDR1 and CDR2 (germline): SNHLY, FYNNEI. Germline trimming cut 4 bases from V and 4 bases from J; bases unmatched to any gene: 2. This chain's CDR3 is CASSGDRANQPQHF. The CDR3, as DNA: TGTGCCAGCAGTGGGGACAGGGCGAATCAGCCCCAGCATTTT. Based on the CDR3 plus reference TRBV2 and TRBJ1-5, the full variable domain is EPEVTQTPSHQVTQMGQEVILRCVPISNHLYFYWYRQILGQKVEFLVSFYNNEISEKSEIFDDQFSVERPDGSNFTLKIRSTKLEDSAMYFCASSGDRANQPQHFGDGTRLSIL.

The chain uses TRBV7-3 and TRBJ1-1; D call uncertain. V was cut by 1 base and J by 6 bases, with 9 bases left in between. The CDR3 consists of 13 residues. The germline V gene has CDR1 SGHTA and CDR2 FQGTGA. The CDR3 spells CASSLKGSSEAFF. The CDR3 nucleotides are TGTGCCAGCAGCTTAAAAGGGTCCTCTGAAGCTTTCTTT.

The chain employs TRBV7-8 and TRBJ2-7; 8 bases map to TRBD1. The CDR3 sequence is 15 residues long. Trimming cost V 5 bases and J 2 bases; bases outside gene matches: 8. Germline V lookup: CDR1 SGHVS, CDR2 FQNEAQ. CDR3 DNA: TGTGCCAGCAGCAAGGGACAGGCGCTTACCTACGAGCAGTACTTC. This encodes CASSKGQALTYEQYF.

The chain couples TRBV7-2 to TRBJ2-6; TRBD2 matches at 12 bases. Germline V lookup: CDR1 SGHTA, CDR2 FQGNSA. Trimming cost V 6 bases and J 4 bases; bases outside gene matches: 10. This CDR3 spans 18 amino acids. CDR3 loop: CASRGLAGGPAGANVLTF. CDR3 in DNA: TGTGCCAGCAGGGGCCTAGCGGGGGGGCCAGCGGGGGCCAACGTCCTGACTTTC.

The chain combines TRBV7-3 with TRBJ1-1; 11 positions match TRBD1. The trim removed 6 bases at V and 5 bases at J, leaving 11 bases unmatched. The CDR3 contains 16 residues. Germline CDR1 is SGHTA and CDR2 is FQGTGA. The CDR3 loop is CASSEPDRGRGTEAFF. The DNA of the CDR3 is TGTGCCAGCAGTGAACCGGACAGGGGGCGCGGAACTGAAGCTTTCTTT.

In this sample, this clone turned up once. The chain recombines TRBV4-1 with TRBJ1-2; unclear D gene. Germline V gene lookup returns CDR1 MGHRA and CDR2 YSYEKL. Trimming cost V 2 bases and J 8 bases, with 18 bases left between them. The CDR3 runs 15 residues. CDR3 coding DNA: TGCGCCAGCAGCCAAACCCCCGGGATGCGTCTCGGCTACACCTTC. This codes for CASSQTPGMRLGYTF.

In its sample, this clone was seen a few times. The rearrangement uses TRBV18 and TRBJ2-1; 11 bases are shared with TRBD1. The CDR3 loop spans 16 amino acids. CDR1 and CDR2 from the germline V gene are KGHSH and LQKENI. V shed 2 bases, J shed 4 bases, and the junction held 4 bases outside the gene matches. The CDR3, as DNA: TGTGCCAGCTCACCAATGGGACAGGGGGTTTACAATGAGCAGTTCTTC. Amino acid sequence: CASSPMGQGVYNEQFF.

The chain is built from TRBV18 and TRBJ1-1, with D hard to call. V was cut by 2 bases and J by 3 bases, with 10 bases left in between. The germline V gene has CDR1 KGHSH and CDR2 LQKENI. The CDR3 loop spans 14 amino acids. As DNA, the CDR3 is TGTGCCAGCTCACCAAGAGCGCAGGACACTGAAGCTTTCTTT. Its translation is CASSPRAQDTEAFF.

This chain uses TRBV11-2 with TRBJ1-4; maybe TRBD1 (5 bases). V was trimmed by 5 bases and J by 5 bases, leaving 9 bases between them. CDR1 and CDR2 from the germline V gene are SGHAT and FQNNGV. The CDR3 sequence is 13 residues long. In DNA, the CDR3 is TGTGCCAGCAGCCAAGACAGAAATGAAAAACTGTTTTTT. The encoded protein is CASSQDRNEKLFF.

This clone was seen a single time. This chain links TRBV5-6 with TRBJ2-7, with no clear D. Trimming cost V 0 bases and J 1 base, with 5 bases left between them. CDR3 length: 13 amino acids. Germline CDR1 reads SGHDT; CDR2 reads YYEEEE. This CDR3 reads CASSLVTSYEQYF. CDR3 DNA sequence: TGTGCCAGCAGCTTGGTCACTTCCTACGAGCAGTACTTC.

This rearrangement joins TRBV5-4 to TRBJ1-1, with D hard to call. The V and J ends lost 3 bases and 0 bases respectively, with 9 bases between them. This CDR3 is built from 14 residues. The germline V gene encodes CDR1 SGHNT and CDR2 YYREEE (reference sequence). The CDR3 region is CASSYVDVNTEAFF. CDR3 DNA sequence: TGTGCCAGCAGCTACGTAGACGTGAACACTGAAGCTTTCTTT.